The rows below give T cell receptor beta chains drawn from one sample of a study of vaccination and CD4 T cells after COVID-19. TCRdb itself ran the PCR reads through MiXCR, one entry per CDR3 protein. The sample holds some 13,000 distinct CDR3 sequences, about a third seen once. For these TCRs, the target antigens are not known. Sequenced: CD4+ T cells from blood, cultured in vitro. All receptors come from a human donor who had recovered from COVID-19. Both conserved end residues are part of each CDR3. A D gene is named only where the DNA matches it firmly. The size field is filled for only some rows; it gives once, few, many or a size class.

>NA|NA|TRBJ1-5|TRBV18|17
CASSPEPTHYSNQPQHF
TGTGCCAGCTCACCGGAGCCCACACATTATAGCAATCAGCCCCAGCATTTT
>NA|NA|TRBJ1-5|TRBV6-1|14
CASSEAVQNQPQHF
TGTGCCAGCAGTGAAGCGGTACAGAATCAGCCCCAGCATTTT
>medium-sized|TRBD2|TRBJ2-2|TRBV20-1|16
CSALRTSGRATGELFF
TGCAGTGCTCTAAGGACTAGCGGGAGGGCCACCGGGGAGCTGTTTTTT
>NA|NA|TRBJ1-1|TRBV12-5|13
CASGLGTTTEAFF
TGTGCTAGTGGTTTAGGGACTACCACTGAAGCTTTCTTT
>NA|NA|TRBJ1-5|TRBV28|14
CASHSPFSNQPQHF
TGTGCCAGCCACAGTCCCTTTAGCAATCAGCCCCAGCATTTT
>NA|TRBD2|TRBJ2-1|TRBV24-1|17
CATSDRGDSGKLNEQFF
TGTGCCACCAGTGATCGGGGGGATTCAGGTAAACTCAATGAGCAGTTCTTC
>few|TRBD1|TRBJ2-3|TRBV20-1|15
CSPRDRDRGTDTQYF
TGCAGTCCGAGAGACCGGGACAGGGGTACAGATACGCAGTATTTT
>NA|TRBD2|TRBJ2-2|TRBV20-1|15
CSAKLAGQNTGELFF
TGCAGTGCTAAGCTAGCGGGTCAAAACACCGGGGAGCTGTTTTTT
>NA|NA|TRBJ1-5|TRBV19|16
CASSIVSGHSNQPQHF
TGTGCCAGTAGTATAGTCTCGGGACATAGCAATCAGCCCCAGCATTTT
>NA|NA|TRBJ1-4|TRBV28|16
CASSFGPRDLGEKLFF
TGTGCCAGCAGTTTCGGTCCTCGGGACCTTGGGGAAAAACTGTTTTTT
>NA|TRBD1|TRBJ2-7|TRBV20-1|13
CSATRTGLGEQYF
TGCAGTGCCACTCGGACAGGATTGGGCGAGCAGTACTTC
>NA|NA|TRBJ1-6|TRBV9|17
CASSVDVSMRLNSPLHF
TGTGCCAGCAGCGTAGACGTCAGCATGAGACTTAATTCACCCCTCCACTTT
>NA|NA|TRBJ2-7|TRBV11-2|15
CASSQDLAEVAEQYF
TGTGCCAGCAGCCAAGATCTCGCGGAAGTGGCCGAGCAGTACTTC
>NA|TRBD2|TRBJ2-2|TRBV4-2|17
CASSQVTSGRNTGELFF
TGTGCCAGCAGCCAAGTGACTAGCGGGAGGAACACCGGGGAGCTGTTTTTT
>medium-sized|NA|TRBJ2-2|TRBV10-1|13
CASSESGTGELFF
TGCGCCAGCAGTGAGTCTGGGACCGGGGAGCTGTTTTTT
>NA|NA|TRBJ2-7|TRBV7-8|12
CASNSGFYEQYF
TGTGCCAGCAACTCGGGGTTCTACGAGCAGTACTTC
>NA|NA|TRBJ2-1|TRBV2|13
CASSATRFAEQFF
TGTGCCAGCAGTGCGACTAGATTCGCTGAGCAGTTCTTC
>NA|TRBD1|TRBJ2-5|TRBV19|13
CASSRQGWETQYF
TGTGCCAGTAGTCGACAGGGCTGGGAGACCCAGTACTTC
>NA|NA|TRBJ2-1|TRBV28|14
CASSLWETKSEQFF
TGTGCCAGCAGTTTATGGGAGACTAAGAGTGAGCAGTTCTTC
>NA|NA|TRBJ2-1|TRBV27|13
CASSLRRGNEQFF
TGTGCCAGCAGTTTAAGGCGGGGCAATGAGCAGTTCTTC
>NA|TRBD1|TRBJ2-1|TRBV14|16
CASSQGGTGAYNEQFF
TGTGCCAGCAGCCAAGGGGGTACAGGGGCGTACAATGAGCAGTTCTTC
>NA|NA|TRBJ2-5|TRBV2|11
CATKLDETQYF
TGTGCCACCAAGCTCGACGAGACCCAGTACTTC
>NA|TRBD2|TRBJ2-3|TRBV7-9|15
CASSITSGTTDTQYF
TGTGCCAGCAGCATCACTAGCGGGACAACAGATACGCAGTATTTT
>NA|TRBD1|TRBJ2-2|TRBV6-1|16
CASSGTGDANTGELFF
TGTGCCAGCAGTGGGACAGGGGACGCGAACACCGGGGAGCTGTTTTTT
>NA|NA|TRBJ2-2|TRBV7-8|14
CASSLVLNTGELFF
TGTGCCAGCAGCTTAGTGTTAAACACCGGGGAGCTGTTTTTT
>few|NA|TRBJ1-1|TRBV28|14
CASSSQRPYTEAFF
TGTGCCAGCAGTTCTCAACGGCCCTACACTGAAGCTTTCTTT
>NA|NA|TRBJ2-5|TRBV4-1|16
CASSQDLATRTETQYF
TGCGCCAGCAGCCAAGATTTGGCAACTAGAACAGAGACCCAGTACTTC
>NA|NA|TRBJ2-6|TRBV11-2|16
CASSLSFRSGANVLTF
TGTGCCAGCAGCTTAAGTTTTCGCTCTGGGGCCAACGTCCTGACTTTC
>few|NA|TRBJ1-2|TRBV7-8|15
CASSSAGGGYYGYTF
TGTGCCAGCAGCTCGGCGGGGGGTGGGTACTATGGCTACACCTTC
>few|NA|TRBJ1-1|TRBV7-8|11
CASSMNTEAFF
TGTGCCAGCAGCATGAACACTGAAGCTTTCTTT
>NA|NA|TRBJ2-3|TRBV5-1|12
CTSSLNTDTQYF
TGCACCAGCAGCTTGAACACAGATACGCAGTATTTT
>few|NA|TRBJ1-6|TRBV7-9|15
CASSLTQQFNSPLHF
TGTGCCAGCAGCTTAACTCAGCAGTTTAATTCACCCCTCCACTTT
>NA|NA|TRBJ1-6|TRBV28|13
CASLRSYNSPLHF
TGTGCCAGTTTGCGCTCCTATAATTCACCCCTCCACTTT
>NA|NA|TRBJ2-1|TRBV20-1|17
CSARSYRPSGSYNEQFF
TGCAGTGCTAGGAGTTATCGGCCTTCCGGCTCCTACAATGAGCAGTTCTTC
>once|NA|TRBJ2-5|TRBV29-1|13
CSLQTGTSETQYF
TGCAGCCTCCAAACGGGTACTAGCGAGACCCAGTACTTC
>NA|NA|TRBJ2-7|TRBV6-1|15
CASSPGGVTAYEQYF
TGTGCCAGCAGTCCCGGCGGGGTTACCGCCTACGAGCAGTACTTC
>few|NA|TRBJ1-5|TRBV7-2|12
CASSLGNQPQHF
TGTGCCAGCAGCTTAGGGAATCAGCCCCAGCATTTT
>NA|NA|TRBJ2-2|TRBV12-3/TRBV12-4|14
CASSFSTNTGELFF
TGTGCCAGCAGTTTTAGTACGAACACCGGGGAGCTGTTTTTT
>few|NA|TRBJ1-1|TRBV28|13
CASSLRQVGEAFF
TGTGCCAGCAGTTTACGACAGGTTGGAGAAGCTTTCTTT
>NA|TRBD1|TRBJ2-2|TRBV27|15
CASSGQGADTGELFF
TGTGCCAGCAGTGGACAGGGGGCGGACACCGGGGAGCTGTTTTTT
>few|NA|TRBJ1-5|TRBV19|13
CASTVGTNQPQHF
TGTGCCAGTACCGTCGGGACCAATCAGCCCCAGCATTTT
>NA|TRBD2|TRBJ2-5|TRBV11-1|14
CASSLGGLEETQYF
TGTGCCAGCAGCTTAGGAGGACTAGAAGAGACCCAGTACTTC
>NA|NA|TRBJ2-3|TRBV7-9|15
CASSLSGVSTDTQYF
TGTGCCAGCAGCTTATCTGGCGTTAGCACAGATACGCAGTATTTT
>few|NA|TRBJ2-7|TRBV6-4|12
CASSESSYEQYF
TGTGCCAGCAGTGAGAGCTCCTACGAGCAGTACTTC
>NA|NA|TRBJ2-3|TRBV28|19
CASSSRTGQREYGGDTQYF
TGTGCCAGCAGTTCCCGGACAGGGCAGCGGGAGTACGGTGGAGATACGCAGTATTTT
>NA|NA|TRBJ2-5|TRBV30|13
CAWSGGFGETQYF
TGTGCCTGGAGCGGAGGGTTCGGGGAGACCCAGTACTTC
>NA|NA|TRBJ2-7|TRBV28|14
CASRFRDPGLEQYF
TGTGCCAGCAGATTTCGGGACCCAGGGCTCGAGCAGTACTTC
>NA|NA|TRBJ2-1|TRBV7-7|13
CASSMGLGNEQFF
TGTGCCAGCAGCATGGGCCTGGGCAATGAGCAGTTCTTC
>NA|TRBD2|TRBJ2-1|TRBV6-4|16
CASSDEAGRGPNEQFF
TGTGCCAGCAGTGACGAGGCCGGGAGGGGCCCCAATGAGCAGTTCTTC
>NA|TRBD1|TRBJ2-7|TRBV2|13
CASGGQGRLEQYF
TGTGCCAGCGGGGGACAGGGCCGTCTCGAGCAGTACTTC
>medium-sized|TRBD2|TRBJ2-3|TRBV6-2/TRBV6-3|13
CASRRTSYHTQYF
TGTGCCAGCAGGAGGACTAGTTACCATACGCAGTATTTT
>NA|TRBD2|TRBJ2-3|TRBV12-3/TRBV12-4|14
CASSSGRVADTQYF
TGTGCCAGCAGTAGCGGGAGGGTCGCAGATACGCAGTATTTT
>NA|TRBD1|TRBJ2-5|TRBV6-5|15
CASSYSRTGGETQYF
TGTGCCAGCAGTTACTCTCGGACAGGCGGGGAGACCCAGTACTTC
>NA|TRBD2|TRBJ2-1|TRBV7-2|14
CASSLTSGDTEQFF
TGTGCCAGCAGCCTGACTAGCGGAGATACGGAGCAGTTCTTC
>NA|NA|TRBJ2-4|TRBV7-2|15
CASSLQRLAKNIQYF
TGTGCCAGCAGCTTACAGCGGCTAGCCAAAAACATTCAGTACTTC
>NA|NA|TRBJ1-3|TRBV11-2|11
CACSQGNTIYF
TGTGCCTGCAGCCAAGGAAACACCATATATTTT
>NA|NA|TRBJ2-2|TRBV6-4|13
CASSDRDTGELFF
TGTGCCAGCAGTGACAGGGACACCGGGGAGCTGTTTTTT
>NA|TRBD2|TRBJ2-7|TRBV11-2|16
CASSLKERTSVYEQYF
TGTGCCAGCAGCTTAAAGGAAAGGACTAGCGTATACGAGCAGTACTTC
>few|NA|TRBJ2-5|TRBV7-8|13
CASSSRDIQTQYF
TGTGCCAGCAGCTCGCGGGACATACAGACCCAGTACTTC
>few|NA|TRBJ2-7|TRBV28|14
CASSSPGVAYEQYF
TGTGCCAGCAGTAGCCCGGGCGTAGCCTACGAGCAGTACTTC